This T cell receptor beta chain was obtained from a study of T-cell memory formation after mild COVID-19. A 5'RACE reaction primed in the constant segment made cDNA libraries of TCR alpha and TCR beta, and these carried sample barcodes and UMIs. Via MiXCR, TCRdb re-called the 5' RACE reads, giving one row per CDR3 protein. The sample holds almost 550,000 distinct CDR3 sequences, roughly 22% seen once. General study findings and limits: Among clones contracting day 15 to 85, CD4/CD8 was balanced, whereas later expanders leaned CD4+. Cross-reactive memory appears to have joined, as suggested by some responding clones showing up in pre-infection memory.

The trim removed 5 bases at V and 2 bases at J, leaving 8 bases unmatched. Germline values: CDR1 SGHTA, CDR2 FQGTGA. The CDR3 is 15 residues long. In its sample, this clonotype was seen a few times. Its antigen is not identified. The TCR was taken from an adult woman who had mild COVID-19 (a few samples of this study predate the infection). Cell type and time point are not known. V usage is TRBV7-3 and J usage is TRBJ2-5; 7 bases line up with TRBD1. The sample comprised PBMCs or a T cell subset sorted from them (not recorded which). CDR3 nucleotide sequence: TGTGCCAGCAGCACAGGGGACAGCCAACAAGAGACCCAGTACTTC. It specifies CASSTGDSQQETQYF.